One and the same sample provided the 28 T cell receptor beta chains below, sequenced in a study of beta chain features in type 1 diabetes. The sequenced template was cDNA made from the entire isolated RNA. The method was immunoSEQ multiplex PCR; TCRdb's version includes in-frame clones alone and lacks a portion of them. The data show 900,000 or so clones, 15% to 20% seen once. Sequences were obtained from naive CD4+ T cells from blood. Receptor source: a woman between 18 and 29 years old in good health.

The chain is built from TRBV6-5 and TRBJ2-1, with D possibly TRBD1 on 6 matching bases. In germline, CDR1 is MNHEY, CDR2 SVGAGI. V gave up 2 bases and J gave up 9 bases, with 17 bases separating them. The CDR3 consists of 15 residues. CDR3 loop: CASSYIDRYAGEQFF. In nucleotides, the CDR3 is TGTGCCAGCAGTTACATCGACAGGTATGCCGGTGAGCAGTTCTTC.

The V and J genes are TRBV2 and TRBJ1-1; the D is unclear. The CDR3 is made up of 14 amino acids. From germline, CDR1 is SNHLY and CDR2 FYNNEI. The V gene lost 7 bases and the J gene lost 3 bases, with 15 bases spanning the gap. CDR3 loop: CASMRMWRDTEAFF. In nucleotides, the CDR3 is TGTGCCAGCATGCGGATGTGGCGGGACACTGAAGCTTTCTTT.

The chain links TRBV7-2 to TRBJ2-3; 10 nucleotides match TRBD2. The germline V gene has CDR1 SGHTA and CDR2 FQGNSA. This CDR3 region has 16 residues. The V and J ends lost 2 bases and 3 bases, in that order; junction bases with no gene match: 5. The CDR3, as DNA: TGTGCCAGCAGCTTATTTCTAGCGGGAGAAACAGATACGCAGTATTTT. Its protein product is CASSLFLAGETDTQYF.

The sample holds a few counts of this clone. The CDR3 here is CASSQGRDRGFQPQHF. In DNA form, the CDR3 reads TGTGCCAGCAGCCAGGGGCGGGACAGGGGTTTTCAGCCCCAGCATTTT. The genes are TRBV4-2 and TRBJ1-5, with 10 bases matching TRBD1. The V gene's germline CDR1 is LGHNA and CDR2 YNFKEQ. The CDR3 has 16 amino acids. The trim removed 3 bases at V and 6 bases at J, leaving 8 bases unmatched.

The chain uses TRBV4-3 and TRBJ1-2; D is perhaps TRBD1 (6 bases). The ends were cut back, 3 bases at V and 0 bases at J, with 11 bases in the middle. The CDR3 is made up of 15 amino acids. CDR1 and CDR2 (germline): LGHNA, YSLEER. The CDR3 DNA sequence: TGCGCCAGCAGCCATCGGACAGAACCTAACTATGGCTACACCTTC. Translating gives CASSHRTEPNYGYTF.

The V gene is TRBV14, the J gene TRBJ1-1, with D possibly being TRBD1 (5 bases). Deletions cut 4 bases from V and 4 bases from J, with 19 bases between. This CDR3 contains 16 residues. The germline V gene has CDR1 SGHDN and CDR2 FVKESK. This CDR3 is CASSPKQGAVTTEAFF. CDR3 nucleotides: TGTGCCAGCAGCCCCAAGCAGGGCGCGGTTACCACTGAAGCTTTCTTT. The whole variable domain, remainder taken from reference TRBV14 and TRBJ1-1, is EAGVTQFPSHSVIEKGQTVTLRCDPISGHDNLYWYRRVMGKEIKFLLHFVKESKQDESGMPNNRFLAERTGGTYSTLKVQPAELEDSGVYFCASSPKQGAVTTEAFFGQGTRLTVV.

This clone was seen a few times. Distinct nucleotide sequences in the sample also encode this CDR3. The rearrangement uses TRBV5-1 and TRBJ2-5; D uncertain. Looked up from germline, CDR1 is SGHRS and CDR2 is YFSETQ. Trimming took 0 bases from V and 1 from J, leaving 10 bases between them. This CDR3 contains 15 residues. The CDR3 here is CASSLAGASQETQYF. CDR3 nucleotide sequence: TGCGCCAGCAGCTTGGCTGGAGCCTCCCAAGAGACCCAGTACTTC.

The CDR3 DNA sequence: TGCGCCAGCAGTCACCTGCAGGCAGGGACCACAACTAATGAAAAACTGTTTTTT. It translates to CASSHLQAGTTTNEKLFF. This chain connects TRBV23-1 to TRBJ1-4; D might be TRBD1 (5 bases). TRBV23-1 is flagged as an ORF with uncertain function. This CDR3 has 18 residues. V dropped 3 bases and J dropped 0 bases, with 17 bases sitting between them.

This clone was recorded a few times. The rearrangement links TRBV27 to TRBJ2-7, with 8 bases aligning to TRBD2. CDR1 and CDR2 from the germline V gene are MNHEY and SMNVEV (reference sequence). The CDR3 sequence is 13 residues long. V trimming: 3 bases; J trimming: 7 bases; junction bases outside the gene matches: 5. The CDR3 reads CASSLGLDREQYF. As DNA, the CDR3 is TGTGCCAGCAGTTTGGGACTAGATAGAGAGCAGTACTTC.

V gene TRBV19 combines with J gene TRBJ2-2, with TRBD2 identical over 7 bases. The V gene end was trimmed by 3 bases and the J gene end by 4 bases; junction bases not matched to a gene: 8. Germline CDR1 reads LNHDA; CDR2 reads SQIVND (reference sequence). CDR3 length: 16 residues. CDR3 sequence reads: CASSMVGGGPTGELFF. CDR3 DNA sequence: TGTGCCAGTAGTATGGTTGGGGGAGGGCCCACCGGGGAGCTGTTTTTT. Full variable domain (rest looked up from reference TRBV19 and TRBJ2-2): DGGITQSPKYLFRKEGQNVTLSCEQNLNHDAMYWYRQDPGQGLRLIYYSQIVNDFQKGDIAEGYSVSREKKESFPLTVTSAQKNPTAFYLCASSMVGGGPTGELFFGEGSRLTVL.

This chain connects TRBV6-5 to TRBJ1-3, with a tentative D call TRBD1 (5 bases). Germline CDR1 reads MNHEY; CDR2 reads SVGAGI. CDR3 size: 15 residues. Deletions cut 2 bases from V and 0 bases from J, with 8 bases between. For the CDR3, the DNA is TGTGCCAGCAGTTACGACAGATACTCTGGAAACACCATATATTTT. It is translated as CASSYDRYSGNTIYF.

This clone has only a few counts. This chain joins TRBV5-4 and TRBJ1-1; D gene uncertain. Trimming left V 4 bases short and J 3 bases short, with 13 bases between. The germline V gene encodes CDR1 SGHNT and CDR2 YYREEE (reference sequence). CDR3 length: 14 residues. CDR3 loop: CASSRKNGDTEAFF. CDR3 nucleotides: TGTGCCAGCAGCCGAAAGAACGGGGACACTGAAGCTTTCTTT.

The rearrangement links TRBV7-2 to TRBJ1-4; 7 bases are shared with TRBD1. CDR1 is SGHTA, CDR2 FQGNSA, per germline. CDR3 size: 14 residues. Unmatched junction bases numbered 13, after V lost 7 bases and J lost 11 bases. DNA for the CDR3: TGTGCCAGCACCCCAGGGGGGACGGCTGACAAACTGTTTTTT. Encoded protein: CASTPGGTADKLFF.

The genes are TRBV2 and TRBJ2-3, with D perhaps matching TRBD2 (5 bases). Between the trimmed V and J ends, which lost 6 bases and 4 bases, there was a span of 17 bases. Germline loops: CDR1 SNHLY, CDR2 FYNNEI. The CDR3 covers 15 residues. CDR3 in amino acids: CASRREAIWADTQYF. The CDR3 nucleotides are TGTGCCAGCAGACGGGAAGCGATCTGGGCAGATACGCAGTATTTT.

This rearrangement joins TRBV14 to TRBJ2-1; maybe TRBD2 (6 bases). Germline CDR1 is SGHDN and CDR2 is FVKESK. V lost 5 bases and J 12 bases, leaving 20 bases between the germline ends. The CDR3 covers 14 residues. Here the CDR3 reads CASSGLWSRELQFF. CDR3 bases: TGTGCCAGCAGCGGTTTATGGTCGCGGGAACTGCAGTTCTTC.

This clone occurred a few times. V is TRBV2 and J is TRBJ1-1; perhaps TRBD1 as D (6 bases). V was cut by 2 bases and J by 8 bases, with 9 bases left in between. Germline loops: CDR1 SNHLY, CDR2 FYNNEI. CDR3 length equals 12 residues. This CDR3 is CASSESGTEAFF. DNA for the CDR3: TGTGCCAGCAGTGAATCAGGGACAGAAGCTTTCTTT. Looking up the rest from reference TRBV2 and TRBJ1-1 gives the full variable domain: EPEVTQTPSHQVTQMGQEVILRCVPISNHLYFYWYRQILGQKVEFLVSFYNNEISEKSEIFDDQFSVERPDGSNFTLKIRSTKLEDSAMYFCASSESGTEAFFGQGTRLTVV.

J is TRBJ1-2 and V is TRBV9; TRBD1 matches at 7 bases. With V trimmed by 4 bases and J by 8 bases, 14 bases remained unmatched. Germline lookup yields CDR1 SGDLS and CDR2 YYNGEE. The CDR3 totals 15 residues. The CDR3 bases are TGTGCCAGCAGCCTATCAGGGGGGGATGAGGGCGGCTACACCTTC. Protein: CASSLSGGDEGGYTF. The variable domain in full, with the rest retrieved from reference TRBV9 and TRBJ1-2, is DSGVTQTPKHLITATGQRVTLRCSPRSGDLSVYWYQQSLDQGLQFLIQYYNGEERAKGNILERFSAQQFPDLHSELNLSSLELGDSALYFCASSLSGGDEGGYTFGSGTRLTVV.

In its sample, this clone was seen a few times. The chain couples TRBV4-3 to TRBJ2-2; the D is unclear. V was clipped by 2 bases and J by 5 bases, with 9 bases between them. The germline V gene encodes CDR1 LGHNA and CDR2 YSLEER. The length of the CDR3 is 14 residues. The CDR3 sequence is CASSQKLGTGELFF. The CDR3 DNA reads TGCGCCAGCAGCCAAAAGTTAGGTACCGGGGAGCTGTTTTTT.

This clone has a handful of counts. The chain links TRBV2 to TRBJ2-7; 8 bases line up with TRBD1. Trimming took 10 bases from V and 5 from J; bases not matched to a gene: 7. The CDR3 runs to 12 residues. The germline gives CDR1 SNHLY, CDR2 FYNNEI. The CDR3 nucleotides are TGTGCCACTAACGGACAGGGCCACGAGCAGTACTTC. Translation gives CATNGQGHEQYF.

This clone showed up just a few times. The chain employs TRBV9 and TRBJ2-7; D is uncertain. Germline values: CDR1 SGDLS, CDR2 YYNGEE. The CDR3 totals 14 residues. Deletions cut 4 bases from V and 0 bases from J, with 11 bases between. The DNA for the CDR3 is TGTGCCAGCAGCCAGACCCCGAGCTCCTACGAGCAGTACTTC. This translates into CASSQTPSSYEQYF.

The V call is TRBV5-1, the J call TRBJ1-1; no definite D call. The V end was cut by 3 bases, the J end by 2 bases, with 14 bases between. The CDR3 totals 15 residues. CDR1 and CDR2 (germline): SGHRS, YFSETQ. CDR3 DNA: TGCGCCAGCAGCTCGTTAACGAATGAAAACACTGAAGCTTTCTTT. This sequence encodes CASSSLTNENTEAFF.

This clone occurred a few times. This chain connects TRBV7-2 to TRBJ2-5, with TRBD2 matching 7 bases. Germline V CDR1 and CDR2: SGHTA, FQGNSA. The CDR3 runs 13 residues. V lost 7 bases and J lost 2; bases outside the gene matches: 4. The DNA for the CDR3 is TGTGCCAGCACTCGGGGGGTGCAAGAGACCCAGTACTTC. This sequence encodes CASTRGVQETQYF.

This rearrangement joins TRBV7-2 to TRBJ1-5; no clear D gene. CDR3 size: 13 residues. V was clipped by 5 bases and J by 3 bases, with 8 bases between them. CDR1 is SGHTA, CDR2 FQGNSA, per germline. The CDR3 DNA is TGTGCCAGCAGCCGCGAAATCAATCAGCCCCAGCATTTT. It codes for CASSREINQPQHF.

V and J are TRBV28 and TRBJ2-5, with D possibly being TRBD1 or TRBD2 (6 bases each). The CDR3 loop spans 14 amino acids. Germline V gene sequence: CDR1 MDHEN, CDR2 SYDVKM. V lost 3 bases and J 5 bases, leaving 13 bases between the germline ends. CDR3 protein: CASSFGGQLETQYF. Here the CDR3 DNA reads TGTGCCAGCAGTTTTGGGGGGCAACTCGAGACCCAGTACTTC.

This clone has only one observation. The chain employs TRBV7-9 and TRBJ2-2; no clear D. The V gene lost 0 bases and the J gene lost 6 bases, with 8 bases spanning the gap. The CDR3 spans 14 residues. Germline V CDR1 and CDR2: SEHNR, FQNEAQ (reference sequence). CDR3 coding DNA: TGTGCCAGCAGCTTAGCTACCATCTCCGGGGAGCTGTTTTTT. The encoded protein is CASSLATISGELFF.

The chain has TRBV6-5 and TRBJ1-2, with unresolved D. The CDR3 is made up of 13 amino acids. V gave up 6 bases and J gave up 1 base, with 9 bases separating them. Germline lookup yields CDR1 MNHEY and CDR2 SVGAGI. The CDR3: CASSPGHNYGYTF. In nucleotides, the CDR3 is TGTGCCAGCAGCCCGGGCCATAACTATGGCTACACCTTC.

This clone was seen a handful of times. V usage is TRBV6-5 and J usage is TRBJ2-3, with TRBD1 matching 10 bases. The V gene end was trimmed by 2 bases and the J gene end by 6 bases; junction bases not matched to a gene: 5. This CDR3 is 15 amino acids long. Germline V gives CDR1 MNHEY, CDR2 SVGAGI. The CDR3 DNA reads TGTGCCAGCAGTTACGGGGACAGGGGCAGGGATACGCAGTATTTT. It translates to CASSYGDRGRDTQYF.

As for this clone: This specimen includes other DNA sequences encoding the same CDR3. The chain combines TRBV5-4 with TRBJ2-3; the match to TRBD2 covers 8 bases. The CDR3 runs to 14 residues. Germline CDR1 and CDR2: SGHNT and YYREEE (reference sequence). The trim removed 4 bases at V and 0 bases at J, leaving 1 base unmatched. CDR3 sequence: CASSPGGSTDTQYF. CDR3 sequence (DNA): TGTGCCAGCAGCCCGGGGGGGAGCACAGATACGCAGTATTTT.